These T cell receptor beta chains were read from a single sample in a study of graft-versus-host responses after intestinal transplantation. The antigens of these receptors remain unknown. The protocol was immunoSEQ multiplex PCR, while the TCRdb copy is restricted to in-frame clones and leaves out a portion. The table has 90,000 to 150,000 clones, approximately 92% seen once. The material sequenced was unstimulated CD4+ T cells sorted from spleen or lymph node cells, taken before intestinal transplant. The origin of the receptors is a human donor who received an intestinal transplant. The CDR3 runs from the conserved cysteine through the conserved F or W. Each record gives: J gene, clone size, V gene, D gene, CDR3 DNA, CDR3 protein. A D gene is named only where the DNA matches it firmly. Rows may omit the clone size; those that give it use once, few, many or a size class.

>TRBJ2-1|once|TRBV5-6|-
TGTGCCAGCAGCTTGGCCAGGAGGCCCCCCTATGAGCAGTTCTTC
CASSLARRPPYEQFF
>TRBJ2-3|-|TRBV7-7|-
TGTGCTAGCAGCTCTATAGGGGTGAATACGCAGTATTTT
CASSSIGVNTQYF
>TRBJ2-2|-|TRBV11-3|-
TGTGCCAGCAGCTTGGGAGACACCGGGGAGCTGTTTTTT
CASSLGDTGELFF
>TRBJ2-3|-|TRBV27|-
TGTGCCAGCAGCCCATTACGACTCGTTGCAGATACGCAGTATTTT
CASSPLRLVADTQYF
>TRBJ1-4|-|TRBV4-2|-
TGTGCCAGCAGCCAAGATGGGCAGCTCGGGGAAAAACTGTTTTTT
CASSQDGQLGEKLFF
>TRBJ1-5|-|TRBV18|-
TGTGCCAGCTCACCAGGGCATGGGGGTGGCAATCAGCCCCAGCATTTT
CASSPGHGGGNQPQHF
>TRBJ2-1|-|TRBV2|-
TGTGCCAGCAAACCGATCCCGGGGGGCGAGCAGTTCTTC
CASKPIPGGEQFF
>TRBJ2-5|-|TRBV6-1|TRBD2
TGTGCCAGCAGTGAAGCTCGTGGGACTAGCGGATGGGGGGAGACCCAGTACTTC
CASSEARGTSGWGETQYF
>TRBJ1-2|-|TRBV30|-
TGTGCCTGGAGCCAAGGACAGTATGGCTACACCTTC
CAWSQGQYGYTF
>TRBJ1-4|-|TRBV30|-
TGTGCCTGGTTGGCAAGGGAAAAACTGTTTTTT
CAWLAREKLFF
>TRBJ2-1|-|TRBV5-6|-
TGTGCCAGCAGCTTGGTCGGCGAGCAGTTCTTC
CASSLVGEQFF
>TRBJ2-1|-|TRBV5-4|-
TGTGCCAGCAGCTCGAGAAATGGGGGATTGCAGTACAATGAGCAGTTCTTC
CASSSRNGGLQYNEQFF
>TRBJ2-1|-|TRBV7-7|-
TGTGCTAGCAGCCCCTACCCGGCTAGTAGAACTGGTAATGAGCAGTTCTTC
CASSPYPASRTGNEQFF
>TRBJ2-5|-|TRBV28|TRBD2
TGTGCCATCTCGAAAGGGAGGGTCGAGACCCAGTACTTC
CAISKGRVETQYF
>TRBJ1-2|-|TRBV6-5|-
TGTGCCAGCACCCGGGTCGACGGCTATGGCTACACCTTC
CASTRVDGYGYTF
>TRBJ2-1|-|TRBV9|TRBD1
TGTGCCAGCAGCGTAGCGGGACAGAGGTCCTACAATGAGCAGTTCTTC
CASSVAGQRSYNEQFF
>TRBJ2-7|-|TRBV25-1|TRBD1
TGTGCCAGCAGTGAATGGGGGACAGGGACCCACGAGCAGTACTTC
CASSEWGTGTHEQYF
>TRBJ2-1|-|TRBV11-2|TRBD2
TGTGCCAGCAGCTTCAGGACTAGCGGGTACAATGAGCAGTTCTTC
CASSFRTSGYNEQFF
>TRBJ1-5|-|TRBV7-2|TRBD1
TGTGCCAGCAGCTCCGGGGGACAGGGGATCGGGCAGCCCCAGCATTTT
CASSSGGQGIGQPQHF
>TRBJ2-5|-|TRBV7-3|TRBD1
TGTGCCAGCAGCTTGACAGGGGGAGAGACCCAGTACTTC
CASSLTGGETQYF
>TRBJ2-4|once|TRBV10-1|TRBD2
TGCGCCAGCAGTGACCAACTAGCGGGAGGGCTCCAGTACTTC
CASSDQLAGGLQYF
>TRBJ2-1|-|TRBV7-2|-
TGTGCCAGCAGCTTAGAGGGGATTTACCCCCCCTACAATGAGCAGTTCTTC
CASSLEGIYPPYNEQFF
>TRBJ2-3|-|TRBV5-1|-
TGCGCCAGCAGCTTAAACAGGGAACCAGATACGCAGTATTTT
CASSLNREPDTQYF
>TRBJ2-1|-|TRBV5-1|-
TGCGCCAGCAGCTTCGGGACGGCCTACAATGAGCAGTTCTTC
CASSFGTAYNEQFF
>TRBJ2-7|-|TRBV7-6|-
TGTGCCAGCAGGCCCGGGAGCTCCTACGAGCAGTACTTC
CASRPGSSYEQYF
>TRBJ2-3|-|TRBV5-3|-
TGTTCCAGGGCCAGCACAGATACGCAGTATTTT
CSRASTDTQYF
>TRBJ1-2|once|TRBV7-2|-
TGTGCCAGCAGCCGCGACAGTACCACCTATGGCTACACCTTC
CASSRDSTTYGYTF
>TRBJ2-2|-|TRBV18|TRBD2
TGTGCCAGCTCACCACCGGGACTAGCGGGAGAGGCCGGGGAGCTGTTTTTT
CASSPPGLAGEAGELFF
>TRBJ2-5|-|TRBV5-4|-
TGTGCCAGCAGCCCGGGCCTACAAGAGACCCAGTACTTC
CASSPGLQETQYF
>TRBJ2-6|-|TRBV5-1|-
TGCGCCAGCAGCTATAAAATGACAGTACGGGGTTCTGGGGCCAACGTCCTGACTTTC
CASSYKMTVRGSGANVLTF
>TRBJ2-3|once|TRBV5-1|-
TGCGCCAGCGCTTTTGGGGCTAACCCCATCACAGATACGCAGTATTTT
CASAFGANPITDTQYF
>TRBJ2-7|-|TRBV5-4|-
TGTGCCAGCAGCTTGGGCAGGACGACCTACGAGCAGTACTTC
CASSLGRTTYEQYF
>TRBJ1-2|-|TRBV5-1|-
TGCGCCAGCAGCTTGGCGGGCAGGTCCGTGGGCTACACCTTC
CASSLAGRSVGYTF
>TRBJ2-1|-|TRBV5-1|TRBD1
TGCGCCAGCAGCACAGGGGGCCGGTCCTACAATGAGCAGTTCTTC
CASSTGGRSYNEQFF
>TRBJ2-2|-|TRBV5-1|-
TGCGCCAGCAGCTTGGCAGACCCGAACACCGGGGAGCTGTTTTTT
CASSLADPNTGELFF
>TRBJ2-2|-|TRBV5-1|-
TGCGCCAGCAGTCCCAGGGCTAACACCGGGGAGCTGTTTTTT
CASSPRANTGELFF
>TRBJ2-7|once|TRBV29-1|-
TGCAGCGCTGGACGGATGCTAGGCTACGAGCAGTACTTC
CSAGRMLGYEQYF
>TRBJ2-7|once|TRBV28|TRBD1
TGTGCCAGCAGTTTCCGGGACAGGCCATCCGAGCAGTACTTC
CASSFRDRPSEQYF
>TRBJ2-1|-|TRBV20-1|-
TGCAGTAGTAAAGGTTACAATGAGCAGTTCTTC
CSSKGYNEQFF
>TRBJ2-7|-|TRBV5-1|-
TGCGCCAGCAGCTTGGGTAACAGGGGGGGCGAGCAGTACTTC
CASSLGNRGGEQYF
>TRBJ2-7|-|TRBV19|TRBD2
TGTGCCAGTAGTCGTAGCGGGTCCTACGAGCAGTACTTC
CASSRSGSYEQYF
>TRBJ2-7|-|TRBV19|TRBD1
TGTGCCAGTAGTTCCAGACGGACAGGGGCACGCTACGAGCAGTACTTC
CASSSRRTGARYEQYF
>TRBJ2-4|-|TRBV30|-
TGTGCCTGGAGATCCCCAACCAAAAACATTCAGTACTTC
CAWRSPTKNIQYF
>TRBJ2-7|-|TRBV2|-
TGTGCCAGCAGTGTTTTTGATGAGCAGTACTTC
CASSVFDEQYF
>TRBJ2-7|-|TRBV11-2|TRBD2
TGTGCCAGCAGCTTTTCCCCGAGCGGGAGGGGCGAGCAGTACTTC
CASSFSPSGRGEQYF
>TRBJ1-2|-|TRBV11-2|-
TGTGCCAGCAGCCCCCCCGGGTCCAGCTATGGCTACACCTTC
CASSPPGSSYGYTF
>TRBJ1-2|-|TRBV5-1|-
TGCGCCAGCAGCACCCGGGCGGACAAAGCTAACTATGGCTACACCTTC
CASSTRADKANYGYTF
>TRBJ1-5|-|TRBV2|-
TGTGCCAGCAGTGAGCAGGGTGCGGGTCAGCCCCAGCATTTT
CASSEQGAGQPQHF
>TRBJ1-5|once|TRBV5-8|-
TGTGCCAGCAGCCCTGGGTGGGGGAATAGCAATCAGCCCCAGCATTTT
CASSPGWGNSNQPQHF
>TRBJ2-7|-|TRBV18|-
TGTGCCAGCTCACCAATCAGCTCCTACGAGCAGTACTTC
CASSPISSYEQYF
>TRBJ1-1|once|TRBV5-1|TRBD1
TGCGCCAGCAGCTTGGGGACAGGGGGAGGAACTGAAGCTTTCTTT
CASSLGTGGGTEAFF
>TRBJ2-2|-|TRBV18|-
TGTGCCAGCTCATGGTTCCCCTCCACAGATACCGGGGAGCTGTTTTTT
CASSWFPSTDTGELFF